A single sample is the source of the 23 T cell receptor beta chains below, sequenced in a study of response to subunit inactivated influenza vaccine listed by TCRdb under 2018. The protocol used for the library was RT-PCR. Sequencing took place on an Illumina HiSeq 2500. TCRdb reprocessing: public reads trimmed at Q25 with fastp, clones called with MiXCR, in-frame beta chains kept. Rows matching on CDR3 protein sequence are summarized as one entry with the most common DNA and genes. Recorded for this sample are 150,000 to 200,000 distinct CDR3 sequences; approximately 8.7% of them occurred a single time. The top ten clones comprise approximately 11% of the sample. This specimen was non-naive T cells sorted from PBMCs, taken on the day of vaccination. Per the publication, the cell subset or site label means: memory T cell fraction. Receptor source: a man aged 50 to 59 who received an inactivated influenza vaccine. Donor details come from another sample of the same person, matched by shared clones.

This clonotype was seen a few times. The CDR3 loop is CASSQGGGQYF. In DNA, the CDR3 is TGTGCCAGCAGCCAGGGTGGGGGGCAGTACTTC. The chain is built from TRBV7-2 and TRBJ2-5; TRBD2 is a possible D gene (6 bases). Trimming removed 5 bases at V and 11 bases at J, with 12 bases between. The CDR3 length is 11 residues. CDR1 is SGHTA and CDR2 is FQGNSA in the germline V gene.

This chain's CDR3 is CAGRTSGNTGELFF. The CDR3, as DNA: TGTGCCGGACGGACTAGCGGAAACACCGGGGAGCTGTTTTTT. The rearrangement joins TRBV30 to TRBJ2-2, with 10 bases matching TRBD2. Losses at the gene ends were 8 bases for V and 2 bases for J; bases not matched to a gene: 5. The length of the CDR3 is 14 residues. The germline V gene has CDR1 GTSNPN and CDR2 SVGIG (reference sequence).

The chain combines TRBV9 with TRBJ2-3; no reliable D call. Trimming removed 4 bases from V and 5 bases from J, with 11 bases in between. Germline V lookup: CDR1 SGDLS, CDR2 YYNGEE. The CDR3 is made up of 13 amino acids. CDR3 in amino acids: CASSRPEVDTQYF. CDR3 nucleotide sequence: TGTGCCAGCAGCCGACCCGAGGTAGATACGCAGTATTTT.

The chain uses TRBV29-1 and TRBJ2-3; 14 bases match TRBD2. Germline CDR1 reads SQVTM; CDR2 reads ANQGSEA. V was clipped by 4 bases and J by 5 bases; unmatched bases: 11. This CDR3 contains 17 residues. The CDR3 nucleotides read TGCAGCGTTGGGGGGCCGGGACTAGCGGGAGTGGGAGATACGCAGTATTTT. It codes for CSVGGPGLAGVGDTQYF.

The J gene is TRBJ1-3, the V gene TRBV7-2; TRBD1 might be the D (5 bases). Trimming took 5 bases from V and 6 from J, leaving 8 bases between them. Germline loops: CDR1 SGHTA, CDR2 FQGNSA. CDR3 length: 12 amino acids. The CDR3 here is CASSTGENTIYF. Written as DNA, the CDR3 is TGTGCCAGCAGCACAGGAGAAAACACCATATATTTT.

The chain uses TRBV21-1 and TRBJ2-1; the table assigns TRBD2, which was not confirmed against the DNA. TRBV21-1 corresponds to a pseudogene. The CDR3 length is 17 residues. The CDR3 DNA reads as TGTGCCAGCAGCAAAAGGGGTGGGCTAGCGGCTTCGCATGAGCAGTTCTTC. It specifies CASSKRGGLAASHEQFF.

The chain uses TRBV2 and TRBJ1-5; the D is unclear. Germline-derived CDR1 and CDR2 are SNHLY and FYNNEI. The CDR3 sequence is 14 residues long. The V end lost 4 bases, the J end lost 7 bases, and 14 bases lay between the germline ends. In DNA, the CDR3 is TGTGCCAGCAGTGTCCCCGGGTTGAGACAGCCCCAGCATTTT. This codes for CASSVPGLRQPQHF.

In this sample, this clonotype turned up a few times. The chain combines TRBV2 with TRBJ2-7; a possible D gene is TRBD1 (6 bases). The CDR3 contains 13 residues. Germline lookup yields CDR1 SNHLY and CDR2 FYNNEI. With 7 bases removed from V and 4 bases from J, the gap between germline ends came to 14 bases. CDR3 protein: CASKRLGAYEQYF. In DNA form, the CDR3 reads TGTGCCAGCAAGAGGCTGGGGGCGTACGAGCAGTACTTC.

Many counts were recorded for this clonotype. This chain connects TRBV18 to TRBJ2-5; the D is unclear. The CDR3 runs to 13 residues. Trimming stripped 4 bases from V and 1 base from J, with 7 bases between. CDR1 and CDR2 from the germline V gene are KGHSH and LQKENI. The CDR3 coding sequence is TGTGCCAGCTCACGGGTCGGCCAAGAGACCCAGTACTTC. This codes for CASSRVGQETQYF.

This clonotype was seen a few times. The gene calls are TRBV4-1 and TRBJ1-2; 9 nucleotides line up with TRBD1. This CDR3 contains 15 residues. The V gene's germline CDR1 is MGHRA and CDR2 YSYEKL. Trimming took 4 bases from V and 4 from J; bases not matched to a gene: 7. Here the CDR3 DNA reads TGCGCCAGCAGCCGCGAAGGACAGGGGACCTATGGCTACACCTTC. Its translation is CASSREGQGTYGYTF.

There are a few counts of this clonotype. The rearrangement joins TRBV7-3 to TRBJ2-3; D gene unclear. The CDR3 totals 15 residues. Germline V gene lookup returns CDR1 SGHTA and CDR2 FQGTGA. Trimming took 5 bases from V and 2 from J, leaving 14 bases between them. CDR3 amino acids: CASSPHPSYTDTQYF. The CDR3, as DNA: TGTGCCAGCAGCCCCCACCCCAGCTACACAGATACGCAGTATTTT. Using reference TRBV7-3 and TRBJ2-3 for the parts outside the CDR3, the full variable domain is GAGVSQTPSNKVTEKGKYVELRCDPISGHTALYWYRQSLGQGPEFLIYFQGTGAADDSGLPNDRFFAVRPEGSVSTLKIQRTERGDSAVYLCASSPHPSYTDTQYFGPGTRLTVL.

The table lists this clonotype with many counts. This chain connects TRBV20-1 to TRBJ2-3, with no clear D. There are 16 residues in the CDR3. CDR1 and CDR2 (germline): DFQATT, SNEGSKA (reference sequence). V was trimmed by 2 bases and J by 4 bases, leaving 19 bases between them. The CDR3 region has the DNA TGCAGTGCTAGAACCGGGCCTCTAAATGGGGCAGATACGCAGTATTTT. Translation: CSARTGPLNGADTQYF.

The V call is TRBV7-2, the J call TRBJ2-6, with D perhaps TRBD1 or TRBD2 (5 bases each). From germline, CDR1 is SGHTA and CDR2 FQGNSA. Trimming stripped 10 bases from V and 10 bases from J, with 20 bases between. The length of the CDR3 is 14 residues. The CDR3 DNA is TGTGCCATCAAATCCGAGGGGTCGATAAACGTCCTGACTTTC. This sequence encodes CAIKSEGSINVLTF.

This clonotype appeared a few times. The chain recombines TRBV5-1 with TRBJ1-2; D ambiguous. The CDR3 length is 14 residues. Germline V gene sequence: CDR1 SGHRS, CDR2 YFSETQ. V lost 4 bases to trimming and J lost 2 bases, with 12 bases between them. The CDR3 nucleotides read TGCGCCAGCAGCCCCGGACCGAACAACTATGGCTACACCTTC. This translates into CASSPGPNNYGYTF.

This clonotype was counted ten times or more. The chain is built from TRBV4-3 and TRBJ2-2, with D perhaps TRBD1 (6 bases). Looked up from germline, CDR1 is LGHNA and CDR2 is YSLEER. V was cut by 6 bases and J by 4 bases, with 18 bases left in between. This CDR3 has 16 amino acids. The CDR3 loop reads CASSRAWGRGTGELFF. In nucleotides, the CDR3 is TGCGCCAGCAGTAGGGCTTGGGGGCGCGGCACCGGGGAGCTGTTTTTT.

Comments on this clonotype: One base away lies a much larger clone, so this may be a sequencing read error. The chain combines TRBV7-9 with TRBJ2-1; 9 bases line up with TRBD2. The CDR3 spans 14 residues. The germline gives CDR1 SEHNR, CDR2 FQNEAQ (reference sequence). CDR3 sequence reads: CAFGRGGLYNEHFF. CDR3 DNA: TGTGCCTTTGGGCGGGGGGGCCTCTACAATGAGCACTTCTTC.

In its sample, this clonotype was seen once. A much more abundant neighbour one base away suggests this may be a read error. For the CDR3, the DNA is TGCGCCAGCAGCGCCATGGGGGCCGACGAGCAGTACTTC. It codes for CASSAMGADEQYF. The rearrangement uses TRBV4-3 and TRBJ2-7, with a tentative D call TRBD1 (6 bases). The CDR3 covers 13 residues. Germline V gene data show CDR1 as LGHNA and CDR2 as YSLEER. Trimming left V 5 bases short and J 5 bases short, with 13 bases between.

This clonotype was found many times. This sequence joins TRBV27 and TRBJ2-7; D uncertain. The CDR3 runs to 13 residues. V was pared by 4 bases and J by 0 bases, with 7 bases between. Germline-derived CDR1 and CDR2 are MNHEY and SMNVEV (reference sequence). CDR3 DNA sequence: TGTGCCAGCAGTTCGCTATTCTCCTACGAGCAGTACTTC. Its translation is CASSSLFSYEQYF.

The gene calls are TRBV2 and TRBJ1-1; D possibly corresponds to TRBD1 (5 bases). Germline assignment: CDR1 SNHLY and CDR2 FYNNEI. The CDR3 is made up of 9 amino acids. The CDR3 is CATGAEAFF. CDR3 coding DNA: TGTGCAACAGGCGCGGAAGCTTTCTTT.

This rearrangement joins TRBV4-1 to TRBJ2-3; 11 bases line up with TRBD2. There are 17 residues in the CDR3. The germline V gene has CDR1 MGHRA and CDR2 YSYEKL. The trim removed 3 bases at V and 3 bases at J, leaving 8 bases unmatched. The CDR3 is CASSQGPSGGLTDTQYF. The CDR3, as DNA: TGCGCCAGCAGCCAGGGCCCTAGCGGGGGGCTGACAGATACGCAGTATTTT.

This clonotype was seen more than once but under ten times. The chain joins TRBV7-9 to TRBJ2-5; 8 bases are shared with TRBD2. The CDR3 covers 14 residues. From germline, CDR1 is SEHNR and CDR2 FQNEAQ (reference sequence). Unmatched junction bases numbered 5, after V lost 5 bases and J lost 3 bases. The CDR3 spells CASSVLAAEETQYF. The CDR3 DNA is TGTGCCAGCAGCGTACTAGCGGCTGAAGAGACCCAGTACTTC.

This clonotype was detected many times. The chain links TRBV29-1 to TRBJ2-2; 13 bases align to TRBD2. The CDR3 covers 13 residues. CDR1 and CDR2 from the germline V gene are SQVTM and ANQGSEA. The V gene end was trimmed by 7 bases and the J gene end by 7 bases; junction bases not matched to a gene: 3. CDR3 region: CSAGTSGIGELFF. The CDR3 bases are TGCAGCGCCGGGACTAGCGGGATCGGGGAGCTGTTTTTT.

This chain joins TRBV5-6 and TRBJ2-3, with D possibly being TRBD2 (6 bases). Germline V CDR1 and CDR2: SGHDT, YYEEEE. V was shortened by 7 bases and J by 6 bases, with 15 bases between the two germline ends. The CDR3 covers 13 residues. The CDR3 here is CASGIRGMDTQYF. The CDR3 DNA reads TGTGCCAGCGGAATTCGGGGGATGGATACGCAGTATTTT.